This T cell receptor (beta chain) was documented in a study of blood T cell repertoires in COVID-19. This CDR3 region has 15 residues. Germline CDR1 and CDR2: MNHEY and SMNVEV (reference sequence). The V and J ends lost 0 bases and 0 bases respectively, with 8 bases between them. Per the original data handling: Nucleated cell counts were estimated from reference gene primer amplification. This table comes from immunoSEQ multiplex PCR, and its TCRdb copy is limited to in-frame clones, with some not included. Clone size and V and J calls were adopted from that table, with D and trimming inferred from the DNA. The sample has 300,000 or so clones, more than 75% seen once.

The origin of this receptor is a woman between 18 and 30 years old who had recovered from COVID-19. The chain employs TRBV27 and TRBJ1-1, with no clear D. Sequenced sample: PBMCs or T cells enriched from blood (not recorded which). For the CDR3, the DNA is TGTGCCAGCAGTTTATCGAGGAGCATGAACACTGAAGCTTTCTTT. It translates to CASSLSRSMNTEAFF.